This T cell receptor (beta chain) was identified during a study of shared clonotypes between healthy human individuals. On the study more broadly: The cohort comprised a couple of women and a few men. Their ages spanned 18 to 49 years.

The germline V gene has CDR1 LNHDA and CDR2 SQIVND (reference sequence). This CDR3 comprises 17 residues. Trimming took off 3 bases at V and 7 bases at J, with 22 bases between the two ends. It was across several immunoSEQ plates that each subset's genomic DNA was evenly split. Original processing notes: From ImmunoSEQ came sequences covering only the junction and carrying no quality scores, so filtering differed. Here immunoSEQ multiplex PCR was the method, and the copy in TCRdb shows in-frame clones only, minus some. Clone size and the V and J calls come from that table; the DNA yielded D and trimming. Seen here are about 530,000 clones, 96% observed once, and the top ten hold 0.05% to 0.07%. The study's findings and limits: In general, naive subsets displayed greater estimated richness than memory subsets did.

Turning to this clone: Its antigen remains unknown.

Sample: naive CD4+ T cells sorted from blood. The sample's subset: CD45RA+ positively selected. The TCR was taken from a woman younger than 45 in good health. The genes are TRBV19 and TRBJ2-1, with D perhaps TRBD1 (6 bases). CDR3 amino acids: CASSIGQTRRGGNEQFF. The CDR3 bases are TGTGCCAGTAGTATTGGTCAGACTCGCAGGGGCGGTAATGAGCAGTTCTTC. Looking up the rest from reference TRBV19 and TRBJ2-1 gives the full variable domain: DGGITQSPKYLFRKEGQNVTLSCEQNLNHDAMYWYRQDPGQGLRLIYYSQIVNDFQKGDIAEGYSVSREKKESFPLTVTSAQKNPTAFYLCASSIGQTRRGGNEQFFGPGTRLTVL.